Listed below are T cell receptor beta chains from one sample, sequenced in a study of blood T cell repertoires in COVID-19. TCRdb keeps only in-frame clones here, not all; method: immunoSEQ multiplex PCR. The sample gives roughly 220,000 clones, roughly 80% of which show up once; 7.5% is in the top ten. Sequencing was performed on peripheral blood. These receptors originate from a woman of 80 years or more with COVID-19, enrolled during active disease. The CDR3 runs from the conserved cysteine through the conserved F or W. Fields, in order: J gene, clone size, V gene, D gene, CDR3 protein, CDR3 DNA. The D gene is left open where the match is weak. Size is stated for part of the rows, as once, few or many counts, or as a class when the clone is expanded.

>TRBJ1-2|-|TRBV3-1/TRBV3-2|TRBD1
CASSPGQVYGYTF
TGTGCCAGCAGCCCGGGACAGGTCTATGGCTACACCTTC
>TRBJ2-1|-|TRBV7-3|TRBD2
CASSLAPPSGGAYEQFF
TGTGCCAGCAGCTTGGCTCCTCCTAGCGGGGGGGCCTATGAGCAGTTCTTC
>TRBJ2-1|few|TRBV7-9|TRBD2
CASSLDGRASNEQFF
TGTGCCAGCAGCTTAGACGGGAGGGCCAGTAATGAGCAGTTCTTC
>TRBJ2-3|-|TRBV4-2|TRBD1
CASSPRTGSVNTQYF
TGTGCCAGCAGCCCGCGGACAGGGTCCGTCAATACGCAGTATTTT
>TRBJ1-2|-|TRBV30|TRBD1
CAWTTGVGYGYTF
TGTGCCTGGACGACAGGGGTCGGCTATGGCTACACCTTC
>TRBJ1-5|-|TRBV7-8|-
CASSLRPGGEINQPQHF
TGTGCCAGCAGCTTGCGCCCGGGCGGGGAGATCAATCAGCCCCAGCATTTT
>TRBJ1-4|-|TRBV18|TRBD1
CASSPTGTVTYEKLFF
TGTGCCAGCTCACCGACCGGGACAGTGACTTATGAAAAACTGTTTTTT
>TRBJ1-2|-|TRBV5-1|TRBD1
CASRDGQGAYGYTF
TGCGCCAGCAGGGATGGACAGGGTGCCTATGGCTACACCTTC
>TRBJ1-1|-|TRBV2|-
CASSLGHTAGNTEAFF
TGTGCCAGCAGTTTGGGACACACGGCGGGTAACACTGAAGCTTTCTTT
>TRBJ1-2|-|TRBV28|-
CASSLVKDWGYTF
TGTGCCAGCTCCCTGGTGAAAGACTGGGGCTACACCTTC
>TRBJ1-2|-|TRBV18|-
CASSPTTGYGYTF
TGTGCCAGCTCACCAACGACGGGCTATGGCTACACCTTC
>TRBJ2-3|-|TRBV9|-
CASSVTSTDTQYF
TGTGCCAGCAGCGTTACTAGCACAGATACGCAGTATTTT
>TRBJ1-2|-|TRBV7-2|-
CASSSPGRGAGGYTF
TGTGCCAGCAGCTCTCCGGGACGGGGGGCCGGTGGCTACACCTTC
>TRBJ2-7|-|TRBV19|TRBD2
CASRRTSAQFSYEQYF
TGTGCCAGTAGGAGGACTAGCGCCCAGTTCTCCTACGAGCAGTACTTC
>TRBJ2-1|-|TRBV11-2|TRBD2
CASSSRLAGEFSYNEQFF
TGTGCCAGCAGCTCAAGACTAGCGGGAGAGTTCTCCTACAATGAGCAGTTCTTC
>TRBJ2-7|-|TRBV6-1|-
CASSEGGRGYEQYF
TGTGCCAGCAGTGAAGGAGGCAGGGGATACGAGCAGTACTTC
>TRBJ2-5|-|TRBV19|-
CASSAVQETQYF
TGTGCCAGTAGCGCGGTCCAAGAGACCCAGTACTTC
>TRBJ1-6|few|TRBV6-5|TRBD1
CASRRTGEGSPLHF
TGTGCCAGCAGACGGACAGGGGAAGGTTCACCCCTCCACTTT
>TRBJ1-1|once|TRBV5-1|-
CASSSDGGNTEAFF
TGCGCCAGCAGCTCCGACGGGGGGAACACTGAAGCTTTCTTT
>TRBJ2-2|few|TRBV5-6|TRBD2
CASSRPGLAANTGELFF
TGTGCCAGCAGCAGGCCCGGACTAGCGGCGAACACCGGGGAGCTGTTTTTT
>TRBJ2-7|-|TRBV15|-
CATSRDPSYEQYF
TGTGCCACCAGCAGAGATCCATCCTACGAGCAGTACTTC
>TRBJ2-7|-|TRBV7-6|TRBD2
CASSLGLAGEREQYF
TGTGCCAGCAGCTTAGGGCTAGCGGGGGAAAGGGAGCAGTACTTC